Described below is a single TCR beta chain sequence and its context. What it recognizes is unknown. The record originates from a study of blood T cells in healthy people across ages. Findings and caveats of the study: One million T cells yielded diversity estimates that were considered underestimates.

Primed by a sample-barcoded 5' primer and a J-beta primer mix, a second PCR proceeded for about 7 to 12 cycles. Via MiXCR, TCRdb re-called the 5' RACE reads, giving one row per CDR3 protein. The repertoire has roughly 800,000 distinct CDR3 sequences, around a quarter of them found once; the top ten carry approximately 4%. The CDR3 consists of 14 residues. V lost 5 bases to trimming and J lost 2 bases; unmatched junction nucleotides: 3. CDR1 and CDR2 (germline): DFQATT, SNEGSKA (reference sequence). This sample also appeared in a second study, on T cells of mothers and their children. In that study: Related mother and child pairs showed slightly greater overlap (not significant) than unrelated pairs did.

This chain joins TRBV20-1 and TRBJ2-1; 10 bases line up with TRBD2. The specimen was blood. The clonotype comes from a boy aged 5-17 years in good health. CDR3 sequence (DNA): TGCAGTGCTCTTAGCGGGAGGACCTACAATGAGCAGTTCTTC. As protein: CSALSGRTYNEQFF.